This TCR beta chain is drawn from a study of blood T cell repertoires in COVID-19. Study in general: The United States, Italy and Spain provided the acute and convalescent COVID-19 samples. The cDNA or gDNA used as material had been derived from T cells, B-cell-depleted T cells, or PBMCs.

How the authors handled the data: Using reference gene primer amplification, nucleated cell counts were estimated. Libraries were prepared by immunoSEQ multiplex PCR; TCRdb keeps only in-frame clonotypes and omits some of them. The DNA gave D and trimming, while V, J and clone size come from that table. The table records approximately 170,000 clones, about 85% of them present only once. J was trimmed by 0 bases and V by 4 bases; bases with no gene match: 10. CDR1 LGHNA and CDR2 YNFKEQ come from the germline V gene. The CDR3 covers 20 residues. The gene calls are TRBV4-2 and TRBJ2-2; 14 nucleotides agree with TRBD2. This receptor was taken from a young man with acute or convalescent COVID-19. The sample consisted of peripheral blood. The CDR3 loop is CASSPENPGLAGANTGELFF. CDR3 nucleotide sequence: TGTGCCAGCAGCCCTGAAAACCCGGGACTAGCGGGGGCGAACACCGGGGAGCTGTTTTTT.